Shown below are 3 T cell receptor beta chains from a single sample sequenced in a study of T cell responses to AZD1222 COVID-19 vaccine. Some clones are missing from TCRdb's copy, which holds only in-frame ones; the method was immunoSEQ multiplex PCR. The sample records fewer than 130,000 clones, roughly 92% being singletons. Sequenced material: peripheral blood, taken on day 0 of AZD1222 vaccination. Every receptor here comes from an adult in good health.

V usage is TRBV7-8 and J usage is TRBJ2-1, with D possibly matching TRBD2 (6 bases). Looked up from germline, CDR1 is SGHVS and CDR2 is FQNEAQ. There are 16 residues in the CDR3. With 3 bases removed from V and 0 bases from J, the gap between germline ends came to 12 bases. The CDR3 region has the DNA TGTGCCAGCAGCTTCACGGGGGTTAGCTCCTACAATGAGCAGTTCTTC. This encodes CASSFTGVSSYNEQFF.

The V call is TRBV6-4, the J call TRBJ1-1; maybe TRBD1 (6 bases). CDR1 is MRHNA and CDR2 is SNTAGT in the germline V gene. The CDR3 totals 15 residues. With 6 bases removed from V and 5 bases from J, the gap between germline ends came to 19 bases. In DNA form, the CDR3 reads TGTGCCAGCAGCCCCGAGGGGGGGGCGCGAACTGAAGCTTTCTTT. This gives the protein CASSPEGGARTEAFF.

V gene TRBV10-3 combines with J gene TRBJ1-4; TRBD1 matches at 7 bases. Germline V gene lookup returns CDR1 ENHRY and CDR2 SYGVKD. The CDR3 runs to 16 residues. Trimming removed 0 bases from V and 8 bases from J; junction bases left unmatched: 9. This CDR3 is CAISESAQGTEEKLFF. The CDR3 nucleotides read TGTGCCATCAGTGAGTCTGCACAGGGGACGGAGGAAAAACTGTTTTTT.